This T cell receptor beta chain came from a study of T cell repertoires in cytomegalovirus infection. In TCRdb, the reads were re-called with MiXCR into one record per CDR3 protein. The data show approximately 910,000 distinct CDR3 sequences, with less than 35% seen just once and about 14% held by the top ten. With 5 bases clipped from V and 10 bases from J, the junction kept 15 bases outside the gene matches. Germline assignment: CDR1 MNHGY and CDR2 SAAAGT. This CDR3 has 16 residues. A remark on this clonotype: Its specificity is not known.

The chain couples TRBV6-8 to TRBJ2-1; 9 bases map to TRBD2. The sample was cultured CD8+ T cells from PBMCs, taken from culture after CMV antigen stimulation. The receptor's source is a human donor in good health (CMV status not recorded). Some clones in this sample may be carry-over from other donors' samples. As DNA, the CDR3 is TGTGCCAGCAGTGAGATGCGTCTAGCGGGGTGGGAAGAGCAGTTCTTC. This translates into CASSEMRLAGWEEQFF.